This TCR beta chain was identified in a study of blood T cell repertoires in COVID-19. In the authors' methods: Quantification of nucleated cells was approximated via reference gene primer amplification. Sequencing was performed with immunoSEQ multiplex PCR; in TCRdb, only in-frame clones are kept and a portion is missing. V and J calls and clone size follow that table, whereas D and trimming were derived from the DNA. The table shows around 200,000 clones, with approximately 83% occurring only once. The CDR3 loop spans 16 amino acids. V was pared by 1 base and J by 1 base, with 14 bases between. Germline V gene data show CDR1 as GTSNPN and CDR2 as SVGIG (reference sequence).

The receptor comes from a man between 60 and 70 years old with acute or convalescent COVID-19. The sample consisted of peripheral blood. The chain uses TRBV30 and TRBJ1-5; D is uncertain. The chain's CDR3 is CAWSGFGGSSNQPQHF. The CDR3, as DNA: TGTGCCTGGAGTGGGTTTGGAGGATCCAGCAATCAGCCCCAGCATTTT.